The subject of this entry is one TCR beta chain. This record belongs to a study of blood T cell repertoires in COVID-19. Study context: PBMCs, B-cell-depleted T cells, or T cells were the source of the cDNA or gDNA that made up the material.

The data were produced by immunoSEQ multiplex PCR, yet TCRdb's version contains in-frame clones alone and is incomplete. The repertoire holds 150,000 to 200,000 clones, with more than 75% as singletons. This CDR3 has 13 amino acids. The ends were cut back, 6 bases at V and 7 bases at J, with 16 bases in the middle. Germline V CDR1 and CDR2: SQVTM, ANQGSEA. The sequencing input was peripheral blood. The chain has TRBV29-1 and TRBJ1-5; D may be TRBD1 (6 bases). The receptor's source is a woman aged 50 to 60 with active or convalescent COVID-19. CDR3 coding DNA: TGCAGCGTCGCCGAGGGGGGGCAACAGCCCCAGCATTTT. Translation: CSVAEGGQQPQHF. The variable domain in full, completed from reference TRBV29-1 and TRBJ1-5, reads SAVISQKPSRDICQRGTSLTIQCQVDSQVTMMFWYRQQPGQSLTLIATANQGSEATYESGFVIDKFPISRPNLTFSTLTVSNMSPEDSSIYLCSVAEGGQQPQHFGDGTRLSIL.